This T cell receptor (beta chain) stems from a study of CD4 and CD8 cells across lung adenocarcinoma regions. This clonotype was seen many times. MiXCR, run by TCRdb on the PCR reads, gives a single entry per CDR3 protein. The sample includes more than 25,000 distinct CDR3 sequences, around 56% of them seen just once. Germline CDR1 reads MNHEY; CDR2 reads SMNVEV (reference sequence). The CDR3 sequence is 16 residues long. The patients had localized lung adenocarcinoma, a non-small cell subtype. This sequence was found in a male donor with lung adenocarcinoma. The CD4 and CD8 labels of this study may be unreliable. The chain combines TRBV27 with TRBJ2-1, with 16 bases matching TRBD2. The last part of the DNA fits TRBJ2-7 better; the J call may be wrong. The sample was CD8+ T cells from the center of a lung tumor. The CDR3 sequence: CASSFGTSGRVYEQYF. The CDR3 DNA is TGTGCCAGCAGTTTCGGGACTAGCGGGAGGGTGTACGAGCAGTACTTC.